Presented here are 12 T cell receptor beta chains from one specimen sequenced in a study of regulatory T cells in long-lasting Graves disease. Time point reported: newly diagnosed GD, antithyroid drugs for less than 3 months. Extracted PBMC RNA gave rise to the TCR library. Building the TCR beta libraries relied on iRepertoire HTBI primers, and CDR3 regions underwent Arm-PCR. TCRdb recomputed calls from the multiplex PCR reads with MiXCR, one row per CDR3 protein. The sample shows approximately 470,000 distinct CDR3 sequences, about a sixth of them seen only once. The sample was also linked to a second study, of T cells in Graves' hyperthyroidism and ophthalmopathy.

The sample consisted of peripheral blood mononuclear cells (PBMCs), taken at new diagnosis, from a patient treated with antithyroid drugs. All receptors derive from a man aged 40-49 years with Graves disease.

This clonotype was seen ten or more times. The chain combines TRBV11-2 with TRBJ2-7; 12 bases are a match to TRBD2. CDR1 SGHAT and CDR2 FQNNGV come from the germline V gene. The trim removed 1 base at V and 2 bases at J, leaving 12 bases unmatched. There are 19 residues in the CDR3. DNA for the CDR3: TGTGCCAGCAGCTTAGTTTGGACTAGCGGGATAGGGGGAGCCTACGAGCAGTACTTC. Its protein product is CASSLVWTSGIGGAYEQYF.

The table lists this clonotype with many counts. The J gene is TRBJ1-1, the V gene TRBV27, with 7 bases identical to TRBD1. The germline V gene encodes CDR1 MNHEY and CDR2 SMNVEV (reference sequence). This CDR3 comprises 14 residues. The V and J ends lost 6 bases and 1 base, in that order; junction bases with no gene match: 5. CDR3 nucleotides: TGTGCCAGCAGCTCGAGGGGGCCGAACACTGAAGCTTTCTTT. Translating gives CASSSRGPNTEAFF.

This clonotype was observed at least ten times. The chain joins TRBV2 to TRBJ2-5; 8 bases agree with TRBD2. Germline assignment: CDR1 SNHLY and CDR2 FYNNEI. Trimming took 5 bases from V and 1 from J; bases not matched to a gene: 6. The CDR3 consists of 15 residues. The CDR3 DNA sequence: TGTGCCAGCAGTCCCCGTGCGGGAGGCCAAGAGACCCAGTACTTC. Protein sequence: CASSPRAGGQETQYF. Based on the CDR3 plus reference TRBV2 and TRBJ2-5, the full variable domain is EPEVTQTPSHQVTQMGQEVILRCVPISNHLYFYWYRQILGQKVEFLVSFYNNEISEKSEIFDDQFSVERPDGSNFTLKIRSTKLEDSAMYFCASSPRAGGQETQYFGPGTRLLVL.

This clonotype has at least ten counts. This chain uses TRBV28 with TRBJ2-7; TRBD1 agrees at 9 bases. The trim removed 6 bases at V and 5 bases at J, leaving 8 bases unmatched. CDR3 size: 14 residues. In germline, CDR1 is MDHEN, CDR2 SYDVKM. CDR3 sequence reads: CASRPGQGTNEQYF. CDR3 in DNA: TGTGCCAGCAGGCCGGGACAGGGAACCAACGAGCAGTACTTC.

This clonotype was found many times. The rearrangement joins TRBV12-3 or TRBV12-4 to TRBJ2-7, with D hard to call. Between the trimmed V and J ends, which lost 3 bases and 2 bases, there was a span of 11 bases. This CDR3 has 14 amino acids. The CDR3 loop reads CASSFAPGTYEQYF. The DNA for the CDR3 is TGTGCCAGCAGTTTTGCGCCCGGTACCTACGAGCAGTACTTC.

This clonotype was seen ten or more times. The chain links TRBV11-3 to TRBJ2-7; 10 nucleotides match TRBD1. Germline-derived CDR1 and CDR2 are SGHNT and YENEEA. The ends lost 5 bases at V and 0 bases at J; junction bases unmatched: 1. This CDR3 contains 14 residues. CDR3 in amino acids: CASSRQGASYEQYF. CDR3 DNA: TGTGCCAGCAGCCGACAGGGGGCCTCCTACGAGCAGTACTTC. The variable domain in full, with the rest retrieved from reference TRBV11-3 and TRBJ2-7, is EAGVVQSPRYKIIEKKQPVAFWCNPISGHNTLYWYLQNLGQGPELLIRYENEEAVDDSQLPKDRFSAERLKGVDSTLKIQPAELGDSAVYLCASSRQGASYEQYFGPGTRLTVT.

The V call is TRBV20-1, the J call TRBJ1-2; the D gene is possibly TRBD1 (6 bases). From germline, CDR1 is DFQATT and CDR2 SNEGSKA (reference sequence). CDR3 length: 13 residues. Trimming removed 5 bases from V and 4 bases from J, with 14 bases in between. The CDR3, as DNA: TGCAGTGCTCCACCGGGGGCCGGCTATGGCTACACCTTC. This translates into CSAPPGAGYGYTF.

This clonotype was recorded at least ten times. V and J are TRBV18 and TRBJ2-1; the D gene is possibly TRBD2 (6 bases). This CDR3 spans 15 amino acids. Trimming cost V 3 bases and J 6 bases, with 15 bases left between them. Per the germline V gene, CDR1 is KGHSH and CDR2 is LQKENI. This chain's CDR3 is CASSPLLPGVNEQFF. CDR3 nucleotides: TGTGCCAGCTCACCCCTGCTACCGGGGGTCAATGAGCAGTTCTTC.

This clonotype was seen ten or more times. The V gene is TRBV3-1, the J gene TRBJ2-3; D could derive from TRBD1 or TRBD2 (5 bases each). This CDR3 contains 14 residues. V dropped 0 bases and J dropped 7 bases, with 11 bases sitting between them. The germline V gene encodes CDR1 LGHDT and CDR2 YNNKEL (reference sequence). The CDR3 loop is CASSQEDEGNTQYF. In DNA, the CDR3 is TGTGCCAGCAGCCAAGAGGATGAGGGGAATACGCAGTATTTT.

This clonotype was detected many times. CDR3 DNA sequence: TGCAGTGCTAGACTAGCGGGAGATTTCTACAATGAGCAGTTCTTC. This sequence encodes CSARLAGDFYNEQFF. This sequence joins TRBV20-1 and TRBJ2-1, with TRBD2 identical over 10 bases. The length of the CDR3 is 15 residues. J gave up 3 bases and V 2 bases, and 4 bases lay outside the gene matches. In germline, CDR1 is DFQATT, CDR2 SNEGSKA (reference sequence).

V is TRBV20-1 and J is TRBJ1-3; D ambiguous. This CDR3 contains 12 residues. Germline-derived CDR1 and CDR2 are DFQATT and SNEGSKA (reference sequence). Trimming took off 3 bases at V and 2 bases at J, with 5 bases between the two ends. The CDR3 is CSARVPGNTIYF. As DNA, the CDR3 is TGCAGTGCTAGGGTGCCTGGAAACACCATATATTTT.

The genes are TRBV5-1 and TRBJ2-7; TRBD2 agrees at 9 bases. V lost 0 bases and J lost 7; bases outside the gene matches: 11. The V gene's germline CDR1 is SGHRS and CDR2 YFSETQ. This CDR3 is 16 amino acids long. CDR3: CASSLDPAGGRGEQYF. The CDR3 DNA follows: TGCGCCAGCAGCTTGGATCCGGCGGGAGGGCGGGGAGAGCAGTACTTC.